These 28 T cell receptor beta chains were sequenced from one sample in a study of early T cells in non-severe SARS-CoV-2 infection. One entry per CDR3 protein, called by TCRdb with MiXCR from the 5' RACE reads. This table has 15,000 to 20,000 distinct CDR3 sequences, approximately 5.4% appearing once. Sequencing used whole blood. The receptors derive from an adult who was a healthcare worker with PCR-confirmed SARS-CoV-2 infection or an uninfected control (not recorded which).

The chain couples TRBV5-6 to TRBJ2-1; TRBD2 is a possible D gene (6 bases). The V gene's germline CDR1 is SGHDT and CDR2 YYEEEE. Trimming removed 2 bases at V and 6 bases at J, with 6 bases between. CDR3 size: 12 residues. CDR3 sequence: CASSLAGNEQFF. DNA of the CDR3: TGTGCCAGCAGCTTAGCGGGCAATGAGCAGTTCTTC.

This clonotype is medium-sized (0.01 to 0.1%) within its sample. The gene calls are TRBV4-3 and TRBJ2-5, with D unclear. Germline CDR1 reads LGHNA; CDR2 reads YSLEER. Trimming stripped 2 bases from V and 5 bases from J, with 9 bases between. The CDR3 is 13 residues long. CDR3 amino acids: CASSQYPGETQYF. CDR3 DNA sequence: TGCGCCAGCAGCCAATACCCTGGGGAGACCCAGTACTTC.

This clonotype was detected many times. The chain has TRBV25-1 and TRBJ1-5; no definite D call. The V gene's germline CDR1 is MGHDK and CDR2 SYGVNS. The germline V and J ends were trimmed by 0 bases and 5 bases, with 8 bases remaining between them. This CDR3 contains 14 residues. CDR3 in amino acids: CASSEYTAYQPQHF. The CDR3 DNA reads as TGTGCCAGCAGTGAATACACAGCCTATCAGCCCCAGCATTTT.

This clonotype was seen at least ten times. The CDR3 loop is CASSLGQRSTGELFF. The CDR3 coding sequence is TGTGCCAGCTCGCTGGGTCAGAGAAGCACCGGGGAGCTGTTTTTT. J is TRBJ2-2 and V is TRBV18; no clear D gene. Germline V lookup: CDR1 KGHSH, CDR2 LQKENI. CDR3 length: 15 residues. The ends were cut back, 6 bases at V and 4 bases at J, with 15 bases in the middle.

About this clonotype: This may arise from a read error, as a much more abundant clone is one base away. The chain carries TRBV20-1 and TRBJ2-3; the D call may be TRBD1 or TRBD2 (6 bases each). Germline assignment: CDR1 DFQATT and CDR2 SNEGSKA (reference sequence). The CDR3 is 14 amino acids. As DNA, the CDR3 is TGCAGTGCTAGGGGGGGCCCGGCCACAGTTACGCAGTATTTT. Encoded protein: CSARGGPATVTQYF.

Ten or more counts support this clonotype. The chain joins TRBV4-1 to TRBJ1-2; a weak D match, TRBD1 (5 bases). Germline V gene sequence: CDR1 MGHRA, CDR2 YSYEKL. The CDR3 spans 15 residues. Trimming left V 3 bases short and J 8 bases short, with 19 bases between. CDR3 sequence reads: CASSQPGRRPGGYTF. The CDR3 DNA is TGCGCCAGCAGCCAGCCGGGACGGAGGCCGGGGGGCTACACCTTC.

By share of the sample, this clonotype is medium-sized. The V and J genes are TRBV7-6 and TRBJ2-3; TRBD1 matches at 7 bases. V lost 3 bases and J lost 6; bases outside the gene matches: 9. The length of the CDR3 is 15 residues. Germline-derived CDR1 and CDR2 are SGHVS and FNYEAQ. This CDR3 reads CASSLWTGRGDTQYF. CDR3 sequence (DNA): TGTGCCAGCAGCTTGTGGACAGGAAGGGGGGATACGCAGTATTTT.

This clonotype was detected many times. The V gene is TRBV24-1, the J gene TRBJ2-1; 7 nucleotides align to TRBD2. The CDR3 is made up of 15 amino acids. The germline CDR1 and CDR2 sequences are KGHDR and SFDVKD. Losses at the gene ends were 6 bases for V and 0 bases for J; bases not matched to a gene: 4. The CDR3 DNA sequence: TGTGCCACCAGTCTGGGGGGGAGCTCCTACAATGAGCAGTTCTTC. Amino acids: CATSLGGSSYNEQFF.

This clonotype is deemed medium-sized (0.01 to 0.1%). V usage is TRBV6-1 and J usage is TRBJ2-7; maybe TRBD1 (6 bases). The germline CDR1 and CDR2 sequences are MNHNS and SASEGT. The CDR3 is 13 residues long. V was trimmed by 8 bases and J by 5 bases, leaving 16 bases between them. The CDR3 bases are TGTGCCAGCGACAGGCCGTTTACCCACGAGCAGTACTTC. Amino acids: CASDRPFTHEQYF.

This clonotype was picked up many times. Relative to the germline gene, one junction end is altered; a read error may explain this. V and J are TRBV9 and TRBJ2-7; D unclear. This CDR3 is 12 amino acids long. Germline CDR1 and CDR2: SGDLS and YYNGEE. Here the CDR3 DNA reads TGTGCCAGCAGCGTAGTAGGTGCCAGACCTTCGTTC. This encodes CASSVVGARPSF.

There are a few counts of this clonotype. This chain's CDR3 is CASSLGTDYGYTF. DNA of the CDR3: TGTGCCAGCAGTTTGGGGACAGACTATGGCTACACCTTC. The J gene is TRBJ1-2, the V gene TRBV12-3 or TRBV12-4; 7 bases align to TRBD1. V trimming: 3 bases; J trimming: 3 bases; junction bases outside the gene matches: 1. The CDR3 length is 13 residues.

This clonotype showed up many times. The rearrangement links TRBV5-6 to TRBJ1-4, with D tentatively TRBD1 (5 bases). Trimming removed 3 bases from V and 8 bases from J, with 17 bases in between. Germline V CDR1 and CDR2: SGHDT, YYEEEE. This CDR3 comprises 15 residues. The chain's CDR3 is CASSSVSGRREKLFF. The CDR3 DNA follows: TGTGCCAGCAGCTCTGTCTCGGGGCGTCGGGAAAAACTGTTTTTT. The full variable domain, with the rest looked up from reference TRBV5-6 and TRBJ1-4, is DAGVTQSPTHLIKTRGQQVTLRCSPKSGHDTVSWYQQALGQGPQFIFQYYEEEERQRGNFPDRFSGHQFPNYSSELNVNALLLGDSALYLCASSSVSGRREKLFFGSGTQLSVL.

This clonotype was detected many times. V usage is TRBV19 and J usage is TRBJ2-4; 8 bases fit TRBD2. The CDR3 totals 15 residues. Germline V CDR1 and CDR2: LNHDA, SQIVND (reference sequence). The ends lost 7 bases at V and 4 bases at J; junction bases unmatched: 9. This chain's CDR3 is CASTWGAGGKNIQYF. DNA of the CDR3: TGTGCCAGTACGTGGGGCGCGGGAGGAAAAAACATTCAGTACTTC.

This clonotype has a handful of counts. This chain links TRBV12-5 with TRBJ2-1; D gene ambiguous. Per germline, CDR1 LGHNT and CDR2 FRNRAP. The CDR3 contains 11 residues. V lost 6 bases, J lost 8 bases, and 8 bases lay in between. The chain's CDR3 is CASGIGDEQFF. The DNA for the CDR3 is TGTGCTAGTGGAATTGGCGATGAGCAGTTCTTC.

The chain recombines TRBV30 with TRBJ2-1; 10 nucleotides align to TRBD2. The CDR3 length is 15 residues. V lost 3 bases to trimming and J lost 5 bases; unmatched junction nucleotides: 7. The germline V gene has CDR1 GTSNPN and CDR2 SVGIG (reference sequence). The CDR3 DNA reads TGTGCCTGGAGGTTGACTAGCGGGCGCCACAATGAGCAGTTCTTC. It translates to CAWRLTSGRHNEQFF.

A few counts support this clonotype. The chain has TRBV15 and TRBJ2-4, with 8 positions matching TRBD2. This CDR3 has 16 residues. CDR1 LNHNV and CDR2 YYDKDF come from the germline V gene (reference sequence). Trimming at V came to 4 bases and at J to 7 bases, leaving 12 bases not matched to a gene. The CDR3 nucleotides are TGTGCCACCAGCACCCGATTGACGGGAGGGCGTAACATTCAGTACTTC. This gives the protein CATSTRLTGGRNIQYF.

This clonotype showed up just a few times. J is TRBJ2-3 and V is TRBV28; 7 bases align to TRBD1. V shed 4 bases and J 12 bases; nucleotides not matched to a gene: 4. The CDR3 spans 11 residues. Per germline, CDR1 MDHEN and CDR2 SYDVKM. The CDR3 coding sequence is TGTGCCAGCAGTTCCCGGGACAGACAGTATTTT. Translation gives CASSSRDRQYF.

This clonotype was found many times. The chain carries TRBV2 and TRBJ2-3; D is uncertain. V shed 5 bases and J shed 3 bases, with 12 bases lying between them. Per the germline V gene, CDR1 is SNHLY and CDR2 is FYNNEI. The CDR3 extends over 14 amino acids. CDR3 sequence (DNA): TGTGCCAGCAGTCGAAGCCGGTCAACAGATACGCAGTATTTT. Translating it yields CASSRSRSTDTQYF. The full variable domain, rest sourced from reference TRBV2 and TRBJ2-3, is EPEVTQTPSHQVTQMGQEVILRCVPISNHLYFYWYRQILGQKVEFLVSFYNNEISEKSEIFDDQFSVERPDGSNFTLKIRSTKLEDSAMYFCASSRSRSTDTQYFGPGTRLTVL.

This clonotype is judged medium-sized. The CDR3 spells CASSESGSNQPQHF. Here the CDR3 DNA reads TGCGCCAGCAGTGAGAGCGGGAGCAATCAGCCCCAGCATTTT. The rearrangement uses TRBV10-2 and TRBJ1-5; D is undetermined. The germline V gene encodes CDR1 WSHSY and CDR2 SAAADI. This CDR3 region has 14 residues. Trimming shortened V by 2 bases and J by 1 base, and 6 bases separated the two germline ends.

The chain is built from TRBV12-3 or TRBV12-4 and TRBJ2-3, with unresolved D. The CDR3 loop spans 14 amino acids. The V end lost 5 bases, the J end lost 0 bases, and 9 bases lay between the germline ends. As DNA, the CDR3 is TGTGCCAGCAGTCCTTGGGCAAGCACAGATACGCAGTATTTT. Encoded protein: CASSPWASTDTQYF.

Judged by abundance, this clonotype is medium-sized. The V and J genes are TRBV12-3 or TRBV12-4 and TRBJ2-5; 9 positions match TRBD2. This CDR3 region has 16 residues. V shed 0 bases and J 4 bases; nucleotides not matched to a gene: 6. CDR3 region: CASSLAVAGVGETQYF. In DNA, the CDR3 is TGTGCCAGCAGTTTAGCGGTAGCGGGAGTAGGAGAGACCCAGTACTTC.

Only a few counts were recorded for this clonotype. The gene calls are TRBV21-1 and TRBJ2-1; TRBD2, the table's D call, was not compared with the DNA. TRBV21-1 is shown as a pseudogene. CDR3 length: 16 amino acids. The CDR3 here is CASSRTSGGSYNEQFF. Written as DNA, the CDR3 is TGTGCCAGCAGTAGGACTAGCGGAGGCTCCTACAATGAGCAGTTCTTC.

This clonotype was seen only a few times. This rearrangement joins TRBV9 to TRBJ1-1, with a possible D match to TRBD1 (5 bases). The CDR3 consists of 14 residues. V lost 4 bases, J lost 10 bases, and 20 bases lay in between. Germline-derived CDR1 and CDR2 are SGDLS and YYNGEE. CDR3 nucleotide sequence: TGTGCCAGCAGCATCGACGGGCAGGGCCTGTCAGCTTTCTTT. It encodes CASSIDGQGLSAFF.

This clonotype is medium-sized in the sample. This chain links TRBV30 with TRBJ2-5, with 8 bases aligning to TRBD1. Germline V gene data show CDR1 as GTSNPN and CDR2 as SVGIG (reference sequence). The CDR3 covers 15 residues. Trimming at V came to 3 bases and at J to 4 bases, leaving 10 bases not matched to a gene. The CDR3 sequence: CAWRASRGRVETQYF. The CDR3 bases are TGTGCCTGGAGAGCTTCCAGGGGGCGGGTAGAGACCCAGTACTTC.

This clonotype was seen repeatedly, ten times or more. The chain joins TRBV7-9 to TRBJ2-1, with TRBD2 identical over 12 bases. This CDR3 is built from 14 residues. V lost 10 bases and J lost 4; bases outside the gene matches: 5. Germline assignment: CDR1 SEHNR and CDR2 FQNEAQ (reference sequence). The DNA for the CDR3 is TGTGCCACCATCGGACTAGCGGGATACAATGAGCAGTTCTTC. Translated: CATIGLAGYNEQFF. Based on the CDR3 plus reference TRBV7-9 and TRBJ2-1, the full variable domain is DTGVSQNPRHKITKRGQNVTFRCDPISEHNRLYWYRQTLGQGPEFLTYFQNEAQLEKSRLLSDRFSAERPKGSFSTLEIQRTEQGDSAMYLCATIGLAGYNEQFFGPGTRLTVL.

By sample share, this clonotype is medium-sized. V gene TRBV20-1 combines with J gene TRBJ2-6; D uncertain. Germline CDR1 and CDR2: DFQATT and SNEGSKA (reference sequence). Trimming removed 5 bases from V and 0 bases from J, with 8 bases in between. The CDR3 sequence is 14 residues long. CDR3 nucleotide sequence: TGCAGTGCTTTATCAGACTCTGGGGCCAACGTCCTGACTTTC. Translation gives CSALSDSGANVLTF.

This clonotype occurred many times. V is TRBV7-2 and J is TRBJ2-3, with unresolved D. V gave up 0 bases and J gave up 8 bases, with 6 bases separating them. CDR1 is SGHTA and CDR2 is FQGNSA in the germline V gene. This CDR3 contains 12 residues. In DNA form, the CDR3 reads TGTGCCAGCAGCTTAGCGCCCCGTACGCAGTATTTT. Translation gives CASSLAPRTQYF.

The rearrangement links TRBV21-1 to TRBJ2-7; the table calls TRBD1, which could not be checked here. TRBV21-1 represents a pseudogene. This CDR3 has 16 amino acids. The CDR3 bases are TGTGCCAGCGCAAACTCGCCGGGACAGGGTTCCTACGAGCAGTACTTC. It is translated as CASANSPGQGSYEQYF.